This TCR beta chain was identified in a study of glioma-infiltrating T cells after dendritic cell vaccination. Across the study: Between about 2002 and 2013, patients got autologous tumor lysate-pulsed dendritic cell vaccines.

Only in-frame clones appear in the TCRdb table, and some are missing; sequencing was by immunoSEQ multiplex PCR. The sample contains roughly 100,000 clones, around 85% of which appear only once. None of the glioblastoma patients had an isocitrate dehydrogenase mutation. Before vaccination, two weeks after the third vaccination, and at progression, PBMC were collected. The V gene's germline CDR1 is MRHNA and CDR2 SNTAGT. The CDR3 length is 13 residues. Unmatched junction bases numbered 12, after V lost 6 bases and J lost 12 bases. Source: blood, taken before dendritic cell vaccination. The V gene is TRBV6-4, the J gene TRBJ1-2, with 8 bases fitting TRBD1. The source of this sequence is a human donor with glioblastoma. The CDR3 coding sequence is TGTGCCAGCAGCGCGACAGGGGAAGGATGGCACACCTTC. Translated, it gives CASSATGEGWHTF.